A selection of T cell receptor beta chains follows, all from one sample in a study of cytomegalovirus exposure and HLA in healthy donors. The assay was immunoSEQ multiplex PCR, and TCRdb's table has in-frame clones only and misses some. The repertoire holds around 180,000 clones, with approximately 86% as singletons. The specimen sequenced was PBMCs. All receptors come from a woman aged 18-29 years in good health and CMV-seronegative. Both conserved end residues are trimmed from each CDR3.

v_gene	j_gene	CDR3aa
TRBV11-3	TRBJ2-5	ASSHGLGGQETQY
TRBV6-5	TRBJ1-4	ASSLQGREKLF
TRBV29-1	TRBJ2-2	SVEGTGKAGELF
TRBV6-6	TRBJ2-7	ASSWTSGRTEQY
TRBV13	TRBJ2-5	ASSLRTREQY
TRBV5-5	TRBJ2-5	ASSLMTTQETQY
TRBV13	-	ASSLDRVSYEQY
TRBV5-1	TRBJ2-1	ASSPEGQPYNEQF
TRBV11-2	TRBJ2-7	ASIPENGGVHEQY
TRBV6-1	TRBJ1-1	ASSERGSNTEAF
TRBV5-4	TRBJ2-3	ASSRKLLAGGTDTQY
TRBV15	TRBJ2-1	ATRRAIYNEQF
TRBV7-3	TRBJ2-5	ASSSGLADQETQY
TRBV28	TRBJ2-2	ASSAPGQGSSTGELF
TRBV19	TRBJ1-2	ASSISDRFRANYGYT
TRBV11-1	TRBJ2-7	ASSLGGQGFSYEQY
TRBV5-4	TRBJ2-1	ASSPGGGNEQF
TRBV5-6	TRBJ1-5	ASSFGDSNQPQH
TRBV4-1	TRBJ1-5	ASSLRGGHQPQH
TRBV4-1	TRBJ1-3	ASSLQSSGNTIY
TRBV4-1	TRBJ2-4	ASSQLGGKNIQY
TRBV2	TRBJ2-1	ASRGGTNNEQF
TRBV21-1	TRBJ1-5	ASSKKDRGRDNQPQH
TRBV4-3	TRBJ2-1	ASSQDVRQNREQF
TRBV7-2	TRBJ2-7	ASSPRTGADYEQY
TRBV19	TRBJ2-1	ASRPTSRSEQF
TRBV7-9	TRBJ2-7	ASSLGTDSSYEQY
TRBV2	TRBJ2-2	ASSIELGTGNTGELF
TRBV7-2	TRBJ1-5	ASSLGAGYQPQH
TRBV7-9	TRBJ2-1	ASSLAVEGNEQF
TRBV6-1	TRBJ2-3	ASREGLLLLDTQY
TRBV5-1	TRBJ1-1	ASSSGQGVETTEAF
TRBV30	TRBJ1-2	AWRTQGARGYT
TRBV29-1	TRBJ2-5	SVEDQVKTVETQY
TRBV5-1	TRBJ2-1	ASSMAGTSHYNEQF
TRBV6-5	TRBJ1-6	ASSYRRRRDSPLH
TRBV11-3	TRBJ2-3	ASSSNLAGGPTSTDTQY
TRBV11-3	TRBJ1-1	ASSSQGGSTEAF
TRBV7-9	TRBJ2-2	ASSLGQTSGPGELF
TRBV7-2	TRBJ1-1	ASSLAASMNTEAF
TRBV11-3	TRBJ2-1	ASSSPSRDEQF
TRBV6-4	TRBJ1-5	ASSEEGTSNQPQH
TRBV27	TRBJ2-1	ASRLRFYNEQF
TRBV7-3	TRBJ2-3	ASSLREGDTQY
TRBV6-5	TRBJ1-5	ASSRGGYQPQH
TRBV29-1	TRBJ1-2	SVDSLLDLGGYT
TRBV2	TRBJ1-4	ASNQLGQGNEKLF
TRBV28	TRBJ2-7	ATFPSMGTFDDPYEQY
TRBV5-4	TRBJ1-1	ASSPQRATENTEAF
TRBV27	TRBJ1-6	ASSFLKEFSPLH
TRBV18	TRBJ2-4	ASSSPGTSGPRGNIQY
TRBV5-6	TRBJ1-2	ASSLVGQGAKSGYT